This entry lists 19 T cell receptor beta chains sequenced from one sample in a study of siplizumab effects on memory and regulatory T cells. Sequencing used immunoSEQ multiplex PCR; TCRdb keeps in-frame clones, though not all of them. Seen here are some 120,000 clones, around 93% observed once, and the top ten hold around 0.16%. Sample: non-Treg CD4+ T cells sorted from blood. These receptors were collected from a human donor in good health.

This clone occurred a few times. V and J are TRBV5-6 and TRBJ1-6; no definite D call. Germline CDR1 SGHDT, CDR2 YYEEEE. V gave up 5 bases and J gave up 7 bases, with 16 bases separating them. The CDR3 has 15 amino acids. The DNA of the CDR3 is TGTGCCAGCAGTCCGACGCCTAACTACAATTCACCCCTCCACTTT. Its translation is CASSPTPNYNSPLHF.

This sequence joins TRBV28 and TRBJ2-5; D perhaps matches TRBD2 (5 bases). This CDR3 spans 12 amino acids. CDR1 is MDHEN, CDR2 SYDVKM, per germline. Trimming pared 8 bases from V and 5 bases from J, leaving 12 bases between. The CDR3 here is CASRRGWETQYF. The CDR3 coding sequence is TGTGCCAGCCGGAGAGGGTGGGAGACCCAGTACTTC.

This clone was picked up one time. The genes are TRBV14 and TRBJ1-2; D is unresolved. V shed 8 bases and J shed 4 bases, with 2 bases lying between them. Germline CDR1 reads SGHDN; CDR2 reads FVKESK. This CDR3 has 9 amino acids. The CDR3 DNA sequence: TGTGCCAGCTTCTATGGCTACACCTTC. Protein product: CASFYGYTF. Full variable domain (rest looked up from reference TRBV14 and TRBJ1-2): EAGVTQFPSHSVIEKGQTVTLRCDPISGHDNLYWYRRVMGKEIKFLLHFVKESKQDESGMPNNRFLAERTGGTYSTLKVQPAELEDSGVYFCASFYGYTFGSGTRLTVV.

CDR3 DNA: TGTGCCAGCAGCGGAGGGACAGGGAATTCACCCCTCCACTTT. It translates to CASSGGTGNSPLHF. The chain combines TRBV5-6 with TRBJ1-6; 9 positions agree with TRBD1. V trimming: 4 bases; J trimming: 7 bases; junction bases outside the gene matches: 3. The CDR3 has 14 amino acids. Germline-derived CDR1 and CDR2 are SGHDT and YYEEEE.

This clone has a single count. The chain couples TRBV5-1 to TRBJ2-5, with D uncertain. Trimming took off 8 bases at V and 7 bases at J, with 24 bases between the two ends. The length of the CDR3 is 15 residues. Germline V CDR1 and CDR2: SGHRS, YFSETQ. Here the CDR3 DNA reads TGCGCCAGTTCCCACACCTCCACCCGAGACGGGACCCAGTACTTC. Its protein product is CASSHTSTRDGTQYF.

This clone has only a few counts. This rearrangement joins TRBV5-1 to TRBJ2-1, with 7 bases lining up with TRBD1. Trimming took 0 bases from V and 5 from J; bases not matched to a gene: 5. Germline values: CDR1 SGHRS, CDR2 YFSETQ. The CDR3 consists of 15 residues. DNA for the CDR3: TGCGCCAGCAGCTTGGGAGGGGGCAGAGACAATGAGCAGTTCTTC. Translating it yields CASSLGGGRDNEQFF.

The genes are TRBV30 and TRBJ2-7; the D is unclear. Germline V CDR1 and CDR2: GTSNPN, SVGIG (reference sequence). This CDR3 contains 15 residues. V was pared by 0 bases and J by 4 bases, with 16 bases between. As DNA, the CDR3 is TGTGCCTGGAGTGTTCTCGGGTCCATTCCTTACGAGCAGTACTTC. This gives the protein CAWSVLGSIPYEQYF. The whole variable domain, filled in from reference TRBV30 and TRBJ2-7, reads SQTIHQWPATLVQPVGSPLSLECTVEGTSNPNLYWYRQAAGRGLQLLFYSVGIGQISSEVPQNLSASRPQDRQFILSSKKLLLSDSGFYLCAWSVLGSIPYEQYFGPGTRLTVT.

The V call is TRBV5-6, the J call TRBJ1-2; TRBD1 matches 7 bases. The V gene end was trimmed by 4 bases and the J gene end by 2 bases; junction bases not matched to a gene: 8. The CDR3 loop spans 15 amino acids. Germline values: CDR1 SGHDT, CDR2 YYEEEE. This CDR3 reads CASSPGQRENYGYTF. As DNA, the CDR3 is TGTGCCAGCAGCCCGGGACAGCGGGAGAACTATGGCTACACCTTC.

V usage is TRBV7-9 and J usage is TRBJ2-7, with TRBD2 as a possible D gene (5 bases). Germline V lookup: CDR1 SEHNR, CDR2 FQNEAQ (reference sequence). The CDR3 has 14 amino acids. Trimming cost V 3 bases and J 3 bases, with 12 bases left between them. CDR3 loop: CASSFEAGFYEQYF. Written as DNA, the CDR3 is TGTGCCAGCAGCTTTGAGGCGGGTTTCTACGAGCAGTACTTC.

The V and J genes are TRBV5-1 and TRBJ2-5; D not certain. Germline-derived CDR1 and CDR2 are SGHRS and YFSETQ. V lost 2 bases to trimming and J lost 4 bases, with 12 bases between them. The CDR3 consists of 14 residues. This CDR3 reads CASSFVGIIETQYF. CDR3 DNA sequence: TGCGCCAGCAGCTTCGTAGGTATAATAGAGACCCAGTACTTC.

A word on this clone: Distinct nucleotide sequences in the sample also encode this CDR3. CDR3 in amino acids: CASSLDRSSYEQYF. As DNA, the CDR3 is TGTGCCAGCAGCTTGGACAGGAGTTCCTACGAGCAGTACTTC. V gene TRBV11-2 combines with J gene TRBJ2-7, with 7 positions matching TRBD1. Trimming cost V 3 bases and J 1 base; bases outside gene matches: 3. The CDR3 sequence is 14 residues long. Germline CDR1 is SGHAT and CDR2 is FQNNGV. The full variable domain, rest sourced from reference TRBV11-2 and TRBJ2-7, is EAGVAQSPRYKIIEKRQSVAFWCNPISGHATLYWYQQILGQGPKLLIQFQNNGVVDDSQLPKDRFSAERLKGVDSTLKIQPAKLEDSAVYLCASSLDRSSYEQYFGPGTRLTVT.

The CDR3 loop reads CASSGGGTANQPQHF. CDR3 coding DNA: TGTGCCAGCAGCGGCGGGGGGACAGCCAATCAGCCCCAGCATTTT. V is TRBV9 and J is TRBJ1-5; 7 bases align to TRBD1. CDR1 and CDR2 from the germline V gene are SGDLS and YYNGEE. The CDR3 length is 15 residues. Germline trimming cut 3 bases from V and 3 bases from J; bases unmatched to any gene: 6.

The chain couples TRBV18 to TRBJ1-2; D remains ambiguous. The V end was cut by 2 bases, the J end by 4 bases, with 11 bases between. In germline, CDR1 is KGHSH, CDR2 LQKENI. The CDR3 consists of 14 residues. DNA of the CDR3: TGTGCCAGCTCACCAGTTAAGCAGATCTATGGCTACACCTTC. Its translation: CASSPVKQIYGYTF.

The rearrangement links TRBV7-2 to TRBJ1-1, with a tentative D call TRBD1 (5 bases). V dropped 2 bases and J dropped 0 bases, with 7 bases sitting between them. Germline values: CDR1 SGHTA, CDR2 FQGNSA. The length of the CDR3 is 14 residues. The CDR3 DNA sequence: TGTGCCAGCAGCTTAACAGGCTTGAACACTGAAGCTTTCTTT. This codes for CASSLTGLNTEAFF.

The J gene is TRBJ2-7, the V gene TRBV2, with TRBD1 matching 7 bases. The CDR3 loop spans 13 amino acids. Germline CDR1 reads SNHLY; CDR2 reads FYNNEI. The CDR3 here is CAVPRTGVNEQYF. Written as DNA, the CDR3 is TGTGCAGTCCCCAGGACAGGTGTGAACGAGCAGTACTTC. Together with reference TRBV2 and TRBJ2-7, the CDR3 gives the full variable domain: EPEVTQTPSHQVTQMGQEVILRCVPISNHLYFYWYRQILGQKVEFLVSFYNNEISEKSEIFDDQFSVERPDGSNFTLKIRSTKLEDSAMYFCAVPRTGVNEQYFGPGTRLTVT.

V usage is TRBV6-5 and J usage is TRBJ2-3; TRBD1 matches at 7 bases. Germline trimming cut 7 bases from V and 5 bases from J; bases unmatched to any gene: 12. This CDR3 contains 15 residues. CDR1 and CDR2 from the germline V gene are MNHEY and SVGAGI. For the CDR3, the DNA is TGTGCCAGCAACGACAACACAGGGGTGAGAGATACGCAGTATTTT. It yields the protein CASNDNTGVRDTQYF.

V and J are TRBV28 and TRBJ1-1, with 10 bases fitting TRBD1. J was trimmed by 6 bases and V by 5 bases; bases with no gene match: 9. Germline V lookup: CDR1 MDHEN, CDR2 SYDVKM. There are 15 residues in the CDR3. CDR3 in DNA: TGTGCCAGCAGTCCGTGGACAGGGGGAGGCCCTGAAGCTTTCTTT. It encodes CASSPWTGGGPEAFF.

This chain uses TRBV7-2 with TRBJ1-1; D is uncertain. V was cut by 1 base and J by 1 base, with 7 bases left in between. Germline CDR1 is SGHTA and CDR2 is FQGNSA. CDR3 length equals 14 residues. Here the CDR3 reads CASSLGLSNTEAFF. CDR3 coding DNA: TGTGCCAGCAGCTTAGGACTATCGAACACTGAAGCTTTCTTT.

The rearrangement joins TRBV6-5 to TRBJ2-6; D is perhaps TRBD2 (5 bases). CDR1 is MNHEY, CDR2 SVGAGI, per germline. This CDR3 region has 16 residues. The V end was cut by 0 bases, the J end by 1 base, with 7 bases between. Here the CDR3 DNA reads TGTGCCAGCAGTTACTCGGAGGCGTCTGGGGCCAACGTCCTGACTTTC. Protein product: CASSYSEASGANVLTF.